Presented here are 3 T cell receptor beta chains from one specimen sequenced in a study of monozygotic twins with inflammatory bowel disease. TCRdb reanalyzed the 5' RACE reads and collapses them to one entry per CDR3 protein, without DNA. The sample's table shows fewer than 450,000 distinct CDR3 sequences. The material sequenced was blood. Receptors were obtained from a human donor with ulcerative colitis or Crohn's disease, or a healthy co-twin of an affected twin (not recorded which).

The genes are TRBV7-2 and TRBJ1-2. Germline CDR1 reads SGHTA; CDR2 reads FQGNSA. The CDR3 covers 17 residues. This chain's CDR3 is CASSLQHSSPLVYGYTF.

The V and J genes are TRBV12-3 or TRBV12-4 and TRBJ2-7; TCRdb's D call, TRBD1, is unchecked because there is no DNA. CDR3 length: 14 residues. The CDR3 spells CASSLGGQGGEQYF.

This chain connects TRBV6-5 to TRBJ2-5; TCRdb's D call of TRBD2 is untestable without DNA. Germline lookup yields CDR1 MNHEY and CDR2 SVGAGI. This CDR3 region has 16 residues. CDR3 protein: CASSSGTSGTEETQYF.